The rows below give T cell receptor beta chains drawn from one sample of a study. One entry per CDR3 protein results from TCRdb running MiXCR on the 5' RACE reads. The table has about 43,000 distinct CDR3 sequences, about a fifth seen once. The sample comprised Tregs sorted from a lymph node. These receptors were taken from a female donor with breast cancer. Both conserved end residues are trimmed from each CDR3. Some rows have no size entry. The others give once, few or many, or a class for an expanded clone.

v_gene | abundance | CDR3aa
TRBV20-1 | many | SAKRQGLGNQPQH
TRBV2 | few | ASSSGSTGELF
TRBV11-2 | few | ASSLVGVADTEAF
TRBV18 | NA | ASSPAGNSHEQY
TRBV12-3/TRBV12-4 | NA | ASSFEGQGFGYT
TRBV30 | many | AWSAPYRGFGNQPQH
TRBV27 | few | ASSLGTGVTDTQY
TRBV20-1 | many | SASGLANGPSYEQY
TRBV24-1 | NA | ATWDGRTYEQY
TRBV5-1 | NA | ASSLTGGEGTEAF
TRBV15 | many | ATRKAGGPHEQF
TRBV9 | NA | ASSPSGEPYGYT
TRBV2 | few | ASSARNTDTQY
TRBV4-2 | NA | ASRSSAGLTDTQY
TRBV5-1 | many | ASSLVGEGSPLH